These 31 T cell receptor beta chains share one sample of origin, sequenced in a study of human T cells and chemical hapten exposure. Time point defined: patch test 1, 2 weeks after DPC sensitization. Sample treatment: therapeutic diphenylcyclopropenone sensitization with weekly scalp DPC. TCRdb reprocessed the RACE reads via MiXCR and lists one record per CDR3 protein. Here the sample spans about 340,000 distinct CDR3 sequences, 6% to 8.5% being singletons. Material: whole blood, obtained in connection with sensitization to the hapten diphenylcyclopropenone (DPC). Receptors originate from a woman in her late teens or twenties with alopecia areata. Some clones in this sample may be carry-over from other donors' samples.

The V and J genes are TRBV11-2 and TRBJ1-4, with D tentatively TRBD1 (5 bases). The CDR3 is 15 residues long. Germline V gene sequence: CDR1 SGHAT, CDR2 FQNNGV. Trimming left V 1 base short and J 4 bases short, with 10 bases between. CDR3 in DNA: TGTGCCAGCAGCTTAGGAGGGGCTGGTAATGAAAAACTGTTTTTT. Its translation: CASSLGGAGNEKLFF.

The chain has TRBV12-3 or TRBV12-4 and TRBJ1-5, with D maybe TRBD1 (5 bases). The V gene lost 5 bases and the J gene lost 2 bases, with 13 bases spanning the gap. There are 15 residues in the CDR3. The CDR3 coding sequence is TGTGCCAGCAGTCTTTCCGGGGCGGGCAATCAGCCCCAGCATTTT. Protein product: CASSLSGAGNQPQHF.

The gene calls are TRBV6-2 or TRBV6-3 and TRBJ2-1; 7 bases align to TRBD1. This CDR3 spans 13 amino acids. Germline V gene sequence: CDR1 MNHEY, CDR2 SVGEGT. V lost 7 bases, J lost 6 bases, and 6 bases stayed unmatched. DNA of the CDR3: TGTGCCAGCACCAAAGCAGGGGGCAATGAGCAGTTCTTC. Translation gives CASTKAGGNEQFF.

In this sample, this clonotype turned up many times. This rearrangement joins TRBV29-1 to TRBJ1-1; maybe TRBD1 (6 bases). This CDR3 is built from 13 residues. Germline V lookup: CDR1 SQVTM, CDR2 ANQGSEA. V was pared by 2 bases and J by 1 base, with 8 bases between. The CDR3 sequence is CSVEKGQNTEAFF. The CDR3 DNA reads TGCAGCGTTGAAAAGGGACAGAACACTGAAGCTTTCTTT.

There are many counts of this clonotype. This rearrangement joins TRBV4-1 to TRBJ2-7, with TRBD1 identical over 12 bases. With 4 bases clipped from V and 4 bases from J, the junction kept 8 bases outside the gene matches. The CDR3 has 16 amino acids. Germline CDR1 and CDR2: MGHRA and YSYEKL. The chain's CDR3 is CASSLLPGQGAYEQYF. The CDR3, as DNA: TGCGCCAGCAGCCTGCTCCCGGGACAGGGGGCTTACGAGCAGTACTTC.

A few counts support this clonotype. The rearrangement links TRBV6-5 to TRBJ1-1, with D unclear. Per the germline V gene, CDR1 is MNHEY and CDR2 is SVGAGI. The CDR3 is 17 amino acids. Deletions cut 5 bases from V and 6 bases from J, with 25 bases between. DNA of the CDR3: TGTGCCAGCAGTAAACTATTAGGAGAAGTCCACGAGGCTGAAGCTTTCTTT. Residues: CASSKLLGEVHEAEAFF.

This clonotype has a handful of counts. V usage is TRBV14 and J usage is TRBJ2-7; maybe TRBD1 (5 bases). V lost 2 bases to trimming and J lost 3 bases, with 8 bases between them. The germline CDR1 and CDR2 sequences are SGHDN and FVKESK. The CDR3 contains 13 residues. CDR3 region: CASSQYQGYEQYF. The CDR3 DNA reads TGTGCCAGCAGCCAATATCAGGGCTACGAGCAGTACTTC.

This chain links TRBV6-6 with TRBJ2-5; D not resolved. This CDR3 contains 15 residues. V was shortened by 10 bases and J by 1 base, with 19 bases between the two germline ends. CDR1 MNHNY and CDR2 SVGAGI come from the germline V gene (reference sequence). The CDR3 protein is CATDVVPNPQETQYF. In DNA form, the CDR3 reads TGTGCCACCGACGTTGTCCCCAATCCCCAAGAGACCCAGTACTTC.

The CDR3 DNA reads TGTGCCAGCAGTTACGGTTTCGCGTATAGCAATCAGCCCCAGCATTTT. Translating it yields CASSYGFAYSNQPQHF. This chain links TRBV6-8 with TRBJ1-5; D is unclear. This CDR3 region has 16 residues. Germline CDR1 MNHGY, CDR2 SAAAGT. Between the trimmed V and J ends, which lost 2 bases and 0 bases, there was a span of 11 bases.

This chain uses TRBV28 with TRBJ1-1; D is undetermined. Trimming took off 6 bases at V and 9 bases at J, with 17 bases between the two ends. CDR1 MDHEN and CDR2 SYDVKM come from the germline V gene. This CDR3 has 13 residues. The CDR3 reads CASSPSTIAQAFF. In DNA, the CDR3 is TGTGCCAGCAGCCCATCGACCATAGCCCAAGCTTTCTTT.

This clonotype was seen more than once but under ten times. The rearrangement joins TRBV5-1 to TRBJ1-6, with D hard to call. This CDR3 region has 17 residues. Germline V lookup: CDR1 SGHRS, CDR2 YFSETQ. V gave up 1 base and J gave up 0 bases, with 11 bases separating them. CDR3 coding DNA: TGCGCCAGCAGCTTGAACTCGGGGAGCTCCTATAATTCACCCCTCCACTTT. This sequence encodes CASSLNSGSSYNSPLHF. Supplemented by reference TRBV5-1 and TRBJ1-6, the full variable domain reads KAGVTQTPRYLIKTRGQQVTLSCSPISGHRSVSWYQQTPGQGLQFLFEYFSETQRNKGNFPGRFSGRQFSNSRSEMNVSTLELGDSALYLCASSLNSGSSYNSPLHFGNGTRLTVT.

This clonotype came up a few times. The V gene is TRBV13, the J gene TRBJ2-1; 7 positions match TRBD1. Germline loops: CDR1 PRHDT, CDR2 FYEKMQ (reference sequence). This CDR3 is 15 amino acids long. V lost 4 bases, J lost 14 bases, and 17 bases stayed unmatched. CDR3 coding DNA: TGTGCCAGCAGCTCCAACAGGGGCCAATTTCATATCGAGTTCTTC. Its translation: CASSSNRGQFHIEFF.

This clonotype was picked up many times. V usage is TRBV7-8 and J usage is TRBJ1-5, with TRBD1 matching over 10 bases. There are 17 residues in the CDR3. J lost 7 bases, V lost 4 bases, and 13 bases had no gene match. Germline lookup yields CDR1 SGHVS and CDR2 FQNEAQ. The CDR3 reads CASSSHTTGTGDQPQHF. The CDR3 bases are TGTGCCAGCAGCTCGCATACCACCGGGACAGGGGACCAGCCCCAGCATTTT.

The chain is built from TRBV9 and TRBJ1-6; D unresolved. From germline, CDR1 is SGDLS and CDR2 YYNGEE. Trimming removed 0 bases at V and 9 bases at J, with 13 bases between. CDR3 size: 15 residues. For the CDR3, the DNA is TGTGCCAGCAGCGTAGAAGAGGGCTGGGGTTCACCCCTCCACTTT. Its translation: CASSVEEGWGSPLHF.

The genes are TRBV5-1 and TRBJ1-4; tentatively, D is TRBD1 (6 bases). Trimming took 4 bases from V and 7 from J, leaving 17 bases between them. This CDR3 has 15 residues. CDR1 and CDR2 from the germline V gene are SGHRS and YFSETQ. CDR3 DNA sequence: TGCGCCAGCAGCCCGAACCCCAGGGGAAGTGAAAAACTGTTTTTT. Residues: CASSPNPRGSEKLFF.

The chain has TRBV7-9 and TRBJ2-2; no reliable D call. V lost 3 bases and J lost 4, with 12 bases in between. Germline lookup yields CDR1 SEHNR and CDR2 FQNEAQ (reference sequence). This CDR3 comprises 15 residues. Here the CDR3 DNA reads TGTGCCAGCAGCTTGCCAGATATTAGCACCGGGGAGCTGTTTTTT. This encodes CASSLPDISTGELFF.

A word on this clonotype: A junction boundary mismatches the germline segment, possibly from a read error. Here the CDR3 DNA reads TGCTGTGCTCTTAGCGGGGGGCACAATGAGCAGTTCTTC. This gives the protein CCALSGGHNEQFF. V gene TRBV20-1 combines with J gene TRBJ2-1, with 10 bases identical to TRBD2. The germline V gene encodes CDR1 DFQATT and CDR2 SNEGSKA (reference sequence). The CDR3 totals 13 residues.

About this clonotype: A read error is possible here, since a much larger clone lies one base away. The rearrangement joins TRBV12-3 or TRBV12-4 to TRBJ1-2; 8 bases match TRBD1. CDR3 length equals 12 residues. Unmatched junction bases numbered 1, after V lost 6 bases and J lost 4 bases. In DNA form, the CDR3 reads TGTGCCAGCAGGGGACAGGTCTATGGCTACACCTTC. This translates into CASRGQVYGYTF.

The chain employs TRBV7-9 and TRBJ1-4; a weak D match, TRBD1 (5 bases). The V and J ends lost 2 bases and 5 bases respectively, with 12 bases between them. The germline CDR1 and CDR2 sequences are SEHNR and FQNEAQ (reference sequence). The CDR3 has 15 amino acids. The CDR3 DNA is TGTGCCAGCAGCTTAAACAGCGGGGGGAATGAAAAACTGTTTTTT. Protein product: CASSLNSGGNEKLFF.

This clonotype was recorded many times. The chain carries TRBV12-5 and TRBJ2-7; unclear D gene. V was cut by 0 bases and J by 2 bases, with 5 bases left in between. The CDR3 is 13 residues long. Germline V gene sequence: CDR1 LGHNT, CDR2 FRNRAP. CDR3 in DNA: TGTGCTAGTGGTTTGGTACCGGCCTACGAGCAGTACTTC. Translation gives CASGLVPAYEQYF.

This clonotype was seen many times. The chain has TRBV14 and TRBJ2-1; 8 positions agree with TRBD1. Germline V lookup: CDR1 SGHDN, CDR2 FVKESK. CDR3 length: 15 residues. Trimming removed 4 bases from V and 7 bases from J; junction bases left unmatched: 9. This CDR3 reads CASSPGGTGANEQFF. The CDR3 coding sequence is TGTGCCAGCAGCCCGGGCGGGACAGGCGCGAATGAGCAGTTCTTC.

The chain's CDR3 is CASSEGGGRSTGNTIYF. The CDR3 bases are TGTGCCAGCAGTGAAGGGGGGGGTCGGAGCACTGGAAACACCATATATTTT. The genes are TRBV6-1 and TRBJ1-3; possibly TRBD1 for D (5 bases). The ends were cut back, 1 base at V and 2 bases at J, with 15 bases in the middle. The CDR3 loop spans 17 amino acids. Germline V gene sequence: CDR1 MNHNS, CDR2 SASEGT.

V is TRBV25-1 and J is TRBJ2-1; D ambiguous. Per germline, CDR1 MGHDK and CDR2 SYGVNS. Trimming left V 6 bases short and J 10 bases short, with 13 bases between. This CDR3 contains 12 residues. The CDR3: CASRDPPEEQFF. Here the CDR3 DNA reads TGTGCCAGCAGGGACCCCCCAGAAGAGCAGTTCTTC.

This clonotype was counted ten times or more. The rearrangement uses TRBV28 and TRBJ2-7; D is possibly TRBD2 (7 bases). V was cut by 6 bases and J by 3 bases, with 18 bases left in between. Germline V CDR1 and CDR2: MDHEN, SYDVKM. The CDR3 contains 15 residues. The DNA for the CDR3 is TGTGCCAGCAGCTCCCCCCGGGGGGCTAGCTACGAGCAGTACTTC. Its translation is CASSSPRGASYEQYF.

This clonotype showed up just a few times. This chain connects TRBV5-1 to TRBJ2-3, with TRBD2 identical over 10 bases. CDR1 and CDR2 (germline): SGHRS, YFSETQ. J was trimmed by 5 bases and V by 2 bases; bases with no gene match: 5. The CDR3 loop spans 15 amino acids. CDR3: CASSLAGGHGDTQYF. The DNA of the CDR3 is TGCGCCAGCAGCTTAGCGGGGGGGCATGGAGATACGCAGTATTTT.

This clonotype was observed at least ten times. V usage is TRBV4-3 and J usage is TRBJ1-2; tentatively, D is TRBD1 (5 bases). There are 16 residues in the CDR3. V lost 0 bases and J 4 bases, leaving 15 bases between the germline ends. Germline V CDR1 and CDR2: LGHNA, YSLEER. CDR3 sequence reads: CASSQDGPGVGYGYTF. The CDR3 coding sequence is TGCGCCAGCAGCCAAGATGGTCCGGGGGTTGGCTATGGCTACACCTTC.

The rearrangement joins TRBV10-3 to TRBJ2-1; 7 bases match TRBD2. Trimming at V came to 3 bases and at J to 1 base, leaving 6 bases not matched to a gene. Germline V gene data show CDR1 as ENHRY and CDR2 as SYGVKD. The CDR3 runs 16 residues. CDR3 amino acids: CAISDSGGVSYNEQFF. The CDR3 DNA sequence: TGTGCCATCAGTGATAGTGGGGGGGTTTCCTACAATGAGCAGTTCTTC.

The chain couples TRBV6-5 to TRBJ1-1; D remains ambiguous. The CDR3 covers 13 residues. In germline, CDR1 is MNHEY, CDR2 SVGAGI. Trimming cost V 6 bases and J 7 bases, with 15 bases left between them. The CDR3 nucleotides read TGTGCCAGCAGGGTCGGCAGACTTAATGAAGCTTTCTTT. This encodes CASRVGRLNEAFF.

This clonotype was found a few times. The V call is TRBV21-1, the J call TRBJ1-5. TRBV21-1 constitutes a pseudogene. CDR3 length: 10 residues. The DNA for the CDR3 is TGTGCCAGCAGGAAGCAGCCCCAGCATTTT. It encodes CASRKQPQHF.

The rearrangement uses TRBV5-4 and TRBJ1-2, with 11 bases identical to TRBD1. Unmatched junction bases numbered 3, after V lost 4 bases and J lost 4 bases. This CDR3 spans 14 amino acids. Germline loops: CDR1 SGHNT, CDR2 YYREEE (reference sequence). This chain's CDR3 is CASSPGTGGYGYTF. CDR3 in DNA: TGTGCCAGCAGCCCGGGGACAGGGGGCTATGGCTACACCTTC.

V and J are TRBV12-3 or TRBV12-4 and TRBJ2-6; D gene ambiguous. The CDR3 is 13 amino acids. V was cut by 8 bases and J by 0 bases, with 5 bases left in between. This CDR3 reads CASWDSGANVLTF. The CDR3 region has the DNA TGTGCCAGCTGGGACTCTGGGGCCAACGTCCTGACTTTC.